A single sample is the source of the 32 T cell receptor beta chains below, sequenced in a study of blood T cells in healthy people across ages (dated by TCRdb to the mid-2010s). The library was obtained by 5' RACE. The instrument was an Illumina HiSeq 2500. A second PCR of about 6 to 11 cycles was performed with a sample-barcoded 5' primer and a J-beta primer mix. TCRdb itself trimmed the public reads at Q25 with fastp, ran MiXCR and retained productive beta chains. Rows are unified per CDR3 protein, each entry keeping the most common DNA and genes. The sample profile shows 1.5 million to 1.8 million distinct CDR3 sequences; 35% to 45% of them were found once. The ten largest clones add up to 4% of the sample. Sequencing was carried out using blood. The receptors here all came from a woman between 18 and 30 years old in good health.

A few counts support this clonotype. The chain employs TRBV29-1 and TRBJ2-5; 9 bases line up with TRBD1. This CDR3 comprises 12 residues. The germline V gene has CDR1 SQVTM and CDR2 ANQGSEA. The V gene end was trimmed by 6 bases and the J gene end by 5 bases; junction bases not matched to a gene: 4. CDR3 DNA: TGCAGCGTCCACAGGGGGCGTGAGACCCAGTACTTC. As protein: CSVHRGRETQYF.

The chain has TRBV6-5 and TRBJ2-7; D might be TRBD2 (5 bases). CDR1 and CDR2 (germline): MNHEY, SVGAGI. V was shortened by 5 bases and J by 6 bases, with 20 bases between the two germline ends. The CDR3 spans 15 residues. CDR3 bases: TGTGCCAGCAGTGACACTGCCGGGATGTCTTTCGAGCAGTACTTC. This translates into CASSDTAGMSFEQYF.

This clonotype has only one observation. The chain's CDR3 is CSASPGRTDTQYF. As DNA, the CDR3 is TGCAGTGCTAGTCCGGGAAGGACAGATACGCAGTATTTT. The rearrangement uses TRBV20-1 and TRBJ2-3; possible D gene TRBD2, 5 bases. From germline, CDR1 is DFQATT and CDR2 SNEGSKA (reference sequence). V lost 3 bases, J lost 3 bases, and 10 bases lay in between. The CDR3 has 13 amino acids.

The chain has TRBV3-1 and TRBJ1-1; 8 bases are a match to TRBD1. The CDR3 runs 17 residues. J lost 4 bases, V lost 4 bases, and 14 bases had no gene match. Germline V lookup: CDR1 LGHDT, CDR2 YNNKEL (reference sequence). The CDR3 is CASSPGTGKLPGTEAFF. Written as DNA, the CDR3 is TGTGCCAGCAGCCCTGGGACAGGTAAACTCCCGGGCACTGAAGCTTTCTTT.

Many counts were recorded for this clonotype. J is TRBJ2-5 and V is TRBV28, with D perhaps TRBD2 (5 bases). The CDR3 consists of 13 residues. The germline V and J ends were trimmed by 5 bases and 5 bases, with 12 bases remaining between them. In germline, CDR1 is MDHEN, CDR2 SYDVKM. DNA for the CDR3: TGTGCCAGCAGTCTGAGCGGATGGGAGACCCAGTACTTC. It yields the protein CASSLSGWETQYF.

This clonotype was seen more than once but under ten times. V is TRBV6-2 or TRBV6-3 and J is TRBJ1-5; TRBD1 is a possible D gene (5 bases). Per the germline V gene, CDR1 is MNHEY and CDR2 is SVGEGT. V dropped 6 bases and J dropped 0 bases, with 9 bases sitting between them. The CDR3 is 14 amino acids. In nucleotides, the CDR3 is TGTGCCAGCAGACGGGACGTTAGCAATCAGCCCCAGCATTTT. Protein sequence: CASRRDVSNQPQHF.

The CDR3 nucleotides read TGCAGTGCTAGCTTGGCGGCCTCCTACAATGAGCAGTTCTTC. As protein: CSASLAASYNEQFF. The V call is TRBV20-1, the J call TRBJ2-1; D not resolved. Germline V gene lookup returns CDR1 DFQATT and CDR2 SNEGSKA (reference sequence). This CDR3 has 14 amino acids. V gave up 3 bases and J gave up 0 bases, with 9 bases separating them.

In its sample, this clonotype was seen many times. The chain employs TRBV27 and TRBJ1-2; D remains ambiguous. CDR1 is MNHEY, CDR2 SMNVEV, per germline (reference sequence). Trimming cost V 2 bases and J 6 bases, with 10 bases left between them. This CDR3 region has 13 residues. The CDR3 DNA is TGTGCCAGCAGTTTAAAGGGTCCCGATGGCTACACCTTC. Protein product: CASSLKGPDGYTF.

The chain combines TRBV6-5 with TRBJ2-5, with 8 bases matching TRBD2. The DNA matches TRBJ2-7 better at its end, which makes the J call doubtful. Germline CDR1 MNHEY, CDR2 SVGAGI. The CDR3 is made up of 12 amino acids. Written as DNA, the CDR3 is TGTGCCAGCACCCGGGGGGGTGCCGAGCAGTACTTC. It yields the protein CASTRGGAEQYF.

This chain connects TRBV2 to TRBJ2-1; unclear D gene. V was trimmed by 8 bases and J by 10 bases, leaving 18 bases between them. The CDR3 has 13 residues. The germline V gene has CDR1 SNHLY and CDR2 FYNNEI. Written as DNA, the CDR3 is TGTGCCAGCTGGAGCCAACCCGGCAACGAGCAGTTCTTC. Translated, it gives CASWSQPGNEQFF.

This chain links TRBV24-1 with TRBJ1-2; D is possibly TRBD1 (5 bases). The CDR3 is 8 amino acids. Germline V gene sequence: CDR1 KGHDR, CDR2 SFDVKD. The CDR3 nucleotides are TGTGTCATCGGGGCCTACACCTTC. Translation gives CVIGAYTF.

This chain links TRBV21-1 with TRBJ2-7; TRBD2, the table's D call, lacks a check against the DNA. TRBV21-1 has pseudogene status. The CDR3 is made up of 17 amino acids. The CDR3 DNA follows: TGTGCCAGCAGCAAAGGGGGGGGAGGGTATATCGCCTACGAGCAGTACTTC. Encoded protein: CASSKGGGGYIAYEQYF.

The V gene is TRBV6-2 or TRBV6-3, the J gene TRBJ2-5; D possibly corresponds to TRBD1 (6 bases). V was cut by 2 bases and J by 4 bases, with 11 bases left in between. Germline CDR1 MNHEY, CDR2 SVGEGT. The CDR3 spans 14 residues. CDR3 sequence (DNA): TGTGCCAGCAGTTACCTACAGGGCCGAGAGACCCAGTACTTC. Amino acid sequence: CASSYLQGRETQYF.

This chain joins TRBV4-3 and TRBJ2-5; D perhaps matches TRBD2 (6 bases). The CDR3 length is 16 residues. Trimming pared 4 bases from V and 4 bases from J, leaving 19 bases between. The germline gives CDR1 LGHNA, CDR2 YSLEER. The CDR3 here is CASSPRLVQLGETQYF. The CDR3 DNA reads TGCGCCAGCAGCCCCAGACTAGTACAGTTGGGAGAGACCCAGTACTTC.

Points on this clonotype: Germline and junction disagree at one end, which may indicate a read error. This sequence joins TRBV5-1 and TRBJ1-1; 10 bases map to TRBD1. CDR3 length: 15 amino acids. The germline V gene has CDR1 SGHRS and CDR2 YFSETQ. Here the CDR3 reads CASSAHGTGDTEAFF. In nucleotides, the CDR3 is TGCGCCAGCAGCGCCCACGGGACAGGGGATACTGAGGCTTTCTTT.

This clonotype was detected a few times. The chain uses TRBV7-2 and TRBJ2-7, with TRBD2 matching over 8 bases. Unmatched junction bases numbered 4, after V lost 2 bases and J lost 1 base. This CDR3 is 15 amino acids long. Per the germline V gene, CDR1 is SGHTA and CDR2 is FQGNSA. The CDR3 protein is CASSLSSGASYEQYF. CDR3 in DNA: TGTGCCAGCAGCTTAAGTAGCGGGGCGTCCTACGAGCAGTACTTC.

This clonotype was counted at least ten times. The chain employs TRBV27 and TRBJ2-7; a possible D gene is TRBD1 (6 bases). V gave up 2 bases and J gave up 3 bases, with 8 bases separating them. CDR1 and CDR2 from the germline V gene are MNHEY and SMNVEV (reference sequence). This CDR3 comprises 13 residues. DNA of the CDR3: TGTGCCAGCAGTTTAGGGGGCAGCTACGAGCAGTACTTC. Translated: CASSLGGSYEQYF.

This clonotype was observed many times. The rearrangement uses TRBV21-1 and TRBJ1-6; TRBD1 reflects the table's D call only, with no check against the DNA. TRBV21-1 constitutes a pseudogene. CDR3 length: 14 amino acids. CDR3 loop: CASSKNVQGSPLHF. CDR3 DNA sequence: TGTGCCAGCAGCAAAAACGTTCAGGGTTCACCCCTCCACTTT.

The V call is TRBV6-5, the J call TRBJ1-1; D is unresolved. This CDR3 is 14 amino acids long. Germline V gene sequence: CDR1 MNHEY, CDR2 SVGAGI. Trimming removed 6 bases at V and 5 bases at J, with 16 bases between. The CDR3 sequence is CASRVGVLGTEAFF. The CDR3 nucleotides are TGTGCCAGCAGGGTCGGGGTCTTAGGGACTGAAGCTTTCTTT.

This clonotype is a singleton in its sample. The chain employs TRBV3-1 and TRBJ2-1, with D possibly TRBD1 on 5 matching bases. Trimming took 3 bases from V and 10 from J, leaving 10 bases between them. Germline V gene sequence: CDR1 LGHDT, CDR2 YNNKEL (reference sequence). The CDR3 consists of 12 residues. This CDR3 is CASSQGPTEQFF. The CDR3 region has the DNA TGTGCCAGCAGCCAGGGGCCCACGGAGCAGTTCTTC.

The CDR3, as DNA: TGTGCCAGCAGCTTAGAGAAGGGGCGGAGCTCCTACAATGAGCAGTACTTC. The encoded protein is CASSLEKGRSSYNEQYF. The rearrangement links TRBV7-9 to TRBJ2-1, with D possibly matching TRBD1 (5 bases). Judging by the DNA end, TRBJ2-7 fits better; the J call may be wrong. The CDR3 totals 17 residues. CDR1 and CDR2 (germline): SEHNR, FQNEAQ (reference sequence).

This clonotype was detected only a few times. This chain links TRBV20-1 with TRBJ2-4, with 10 bases fitting TRBD1. V gave up 5 bases and J gave up 6 bases; unmatched junction bases: 7. The CDR3 is made up of 14 amino acids. Germline CDR1 reads DFQATT; CDR2 reads SNEGSKA (reference sequence). CDR3 DNA: TGCAGTGCTGGTAACCGGGACAGGGGAAACATTCAGTACTTC. Translating gives CSAGNRDRGNIQYF.

The V call is TRBV29-1, the J call TRBJ2-3; 12 bases line up with TRBD2. Germline lookup yields CDR1 SQVTM and CDR2 ANQGSEA. V shed 3 bases, J shed 2 bases, and the junction held 12 bases outside the gene matches. CDR3 length equals 18 residues. Here the CDR3 reads CSVEASARLAGATDTQYF. As DNA, the CDR3 is TGCAGCGTTGAGGCTAGTGCCAGACTAGCGGGAGCCACAGATACGCAGTATTTT.

Only a few counts were recorded for this clonotype. The chain employs TRBV6-6 and TRBJ1-1; D is possibly TRBD1 (5 bases). Trimming left V 8 bases short and J 3 bases short, with 16 bases between. This CDR3 contains 14 residues. The germline CDR1 and CDR2 sequences are MNHNY and SVGAGI (reference sequence). The CDR3: CASLQDGGYTEAFF. CDR3 coding DNA: TGTGCCAGCCTGCAAGATGGGGGGTACACTGAAGCTTTCTTT.

The V gene is TRBV6-1, the J gene TRBJ2-5; 12 positions match TRBD2. The DNA end is a closer match to TRBJ2-7, so the J assignment may be wrong. The CDR3 spans 15 residues. CDR1 and CDR2 from the germline V gene are MNHNS and SASEGT. The chain's CDR3 is CASGSSGTSGYEQYF. The CDR3 bases are TGTGCCAGCGGTTCATCCGGGACTAGCGGGTACGAGCAGTACTTC.

This clonotype was observed a handful of times. The DNA of the CDR3 is TGTGCCAGCAGCCCCCGGACAGGGGGGTTAGGGAATGAGCAGTTCTTC. Translation: CASSPRTGGLGNEQFF. The V and J genes are TRBV28 and TRBJ2-1, with 10 bases identical to TRBD1. Germline assignment: CDR1 MDHEN and CDR2 SYDVKM. The junction had 12 bases not matched to a gene; V was cut back by 6 bases and J by 7 bases. This CDR3 has 16 residues.

This chain connects TRBV20-1 to TRBJ2-3, with TRBD2 matching over 9 bases. The CDR3 length is 15 residues. Trimming removed 5 bases from V and 3 bases from J; junction bases left unmatched: 9. CDR1 is DFQATT and CDR2 is SNEGSKA in the germline V gene (reference sequence). The CDR3 spells CSASPGSGRTDTQYF. DNA for the CDR3: TGCAGTGCTTCCCCGGGTAGCGGGAGAACAGATACGCAGTATTTT.

The J gene is TRBJ2-5, the V gene TRBV3-1, with TRBD1 as a possible D gene (5 bases). The CDR3 sequence is 15 residues long. Trimming removed 2 bases at V and 11 bases at J, with 21 bases between. Germline CDR1 is LGHDT and CDR2 is YNNKEL (reference sequence). The CDR3, as DNA: TGTGCCAGCAGCCAAAGTAGACCAGGCGACAGTGGGCAGTACTTC. Amino acid sequence: CASSQSRPGDSGQYF.

J is TRBJ2-1 and V is TRBV12-5, with 10 nucleotides matching TRBD2. Germline loops: CDR1 LGHNT, CDR2 FRNRAP. After removal of 0 bases from V and 0 bases from J, the junction contained 5 bases not matched to a gene. The CDR3 runs 18 residues. The CDR3 coding sequence is TGTGCTAGTGGTTTGGTACGGTCTAGCGGGAGCTCCTACAATGAGCAGTTCTTC. Its translation: CASGLVRSSGSSYNEQFF.

The gene calls are TRBV7-2 and TRBJ1-5, with D hard to call. The V end was cut by 2 bases, the J end by 4 bases, with 15 bases between. This CDR3 spans 16 amino acids. CDR1 is SGHTA and CDR2 is FQGNSA in the germline V gene. The CDR3 coding sequence is TGTGCCAGCAGCTTAAACGGACTGTACCTTAATCAGCCCCAGCATTTT. The encoded protein is CASSLNGLYLNQPQHF.

J is TRBJ2-1 and V is TRBV5-6, with D unclear. Germline V CDR1 and CDR2: SGHDT, YYEEEE. Deletions cut 1 base from V and 1 base from J, with 24 bases between. The CDR3 sequence is 20 residues long. CDR3 nucleotide sequence: TGTGCCAGCAGCTTGTTTGGTGGCCATAATCGCCGCCGTTCCTACAATGAGCAGTTCTTC. Its translation: CASSLFGGHNRRRSYNEQFF.

The CDR3 bases are TGCAGCGTCAGGGGGTGGTACCAAGAGACCCAGTACTTC. This gives the protein CSVRGWYQETQYF. The chain is built from TRBV29-1 and TRBJ2-5; 7 nucleotides align to TRBD1. The CDR3 is 13 residues long. Germline V CDR1 and CDR2: SQVTM, ANQGSEA. Unmatched junction bases numbered 4, after V lost 6 bases and J lost 0 bases. The full variable domain, completed using reference TRBV29-1 and TRBJ2-5, is SAVISQKPSRDICQRGTSLTIQCQVDSQVTMMFWYRQQPGQSLTLIATANQGSEATYESGFVIDKFPISRPNLTFSTLTVSNMSPEDSSIYLCSVRGWYQETQYFGPGTRLLVL.